One and the same sample provided the 29 T cell receptor beta chains below, sequenced in a study of siplizumab effects on memory and regulatory T cells. The repertoire was sequenced with immunoSEQ multiplex PCR; TCRdb's copy has only in-frame clones and lacks some. The profile shows almost 15,000 clones, approximately 45% of them singletons. The authors cocultured the mixed lymphocyte reaction cells at 37 degrees C for around 6 days. No antigen is known for these receptors. Sequencing was performed on CFSE-low (dividing) CD4+ T cells sorted from an allogeneic mixed lymphocyte reaction. Receptors were obtained from a human donor in good health; the cells came from an allogeneic mixed lymphocyte reaction. Some clones in this sample may be carry-over from other donors' samples.

This clone was seen only once. Sequence at one end of the junction differs from germline and may be a read error. V and J are TRBV10-3 and TRBJ2-7; no definite D call. The CDR3 extends over 12 amino acids. Germline V gives CDR1 ENHRY, CDR2 SYGVKD. In DNA, the CDR3 is TGTGCCATCAGTGTGGAAATCTACGAGCAGTGCTTC. This encodes CAISVEIYEQCF.

V gene TRBV9 combines with J gene TRBJ1-2, with 8 bases that match TRBD1. The V gene end was trimmed by 5 bases and the J gene end by 8 bases; junction bases not matched to a gene: 11. This CDR3 is built from 14 residues. Germline CDR1 reads SGDLS; CDR2 reads YYNGEE. The DNA for the CDR3 is TGTGCCAGCAGTGTAACGGGACAGGCTGGCGGCTACACCTTC. It is translated as CASSVTGQAGGYTF. The full variable domain, completed using reference TRBV9 and TRBJ1-2, is DSGVTQTPKHLITATGQRVTLRCSPRSGDLSVYWYQQSLDQGLQFLIQYYNGEERAKGNILERFSAQQFPDLHSELNLSSLELGDSALYFCASSVTGQAGGYTFGSGTRLTVV.

The rearrangement uses TRBV18 and TRBJ2-5; D is unresolved. Germline lookup yields CDR1 KGHSH and CDR2 LQKENI. The ends were cut back, 4 bases at V and 5 bases at J, with 11 bases in the middle. The CDR3 contains 13 residues. The CDR3 loop is CASSQTGWETQYF. The CDR3 DNA reads TGTGCCAGCTCACAAACGGGTTGGGAGACCCAGTACTTC. Filled out from reference TRBV18 and TRBJ2-5, the complete variable domain reads NAGVMQNPRHLVRRRGQEARLRCSPMKGHSHVYWYRQLPEEGLKFMVYLQKENIIDESGMPKERFSAEFPKEGPSILRIQQVVRGDSAAYFCASSQTGWETQYFGPGTRLLVL.

V is TRBV28 and J is TRBJ2-2; no reliable D call. CDR1 is MDHEN and CDR2 is SYDVKM in the germline V gene. The V and J ends lost 5 bases and 0 bases respectively, with 4 bases between them. The CDR3 is 13 amino acids. CDR3 amino acids: CASSGANTGELFF. DNA for the CDR3: TGTGCCAGCAGTGGGGCGAACACCGGGGAGCTGTTTTTT. The whole variable domain, filled in from reference TRBV28 and TRBJ2-2, reads DVKVTQSSRYLVKRTGEKVFLECVQDMDHENMFWYRQDPGLGLRLIYFSYDVKMKEKGDIPEGYSVSREKKERFSLILESASTNQTSMYLCASSGANTGELFFGEGSRLTVL.

The chain links TRBV6-5 to TRBJ1-2; the D is unclear. Per germline, CDR1 MNHEY and CDR2 SVGAGI. The CDR3 has 12 residues. V was trimmed by 8 bases and J by 2 bases, leaving 9 bases between them. The DNA of the CDR3 is TGTGCCAGCCGTGGCAGCAACTATGGCTACACCTTC. Protein product: CASRGSNYGYTF.

This clone was seen a few times. The chain couples TRBV28 to TRBJ2-7; the match to TRBD1 covers 7 bases. This CDR3 is built from 13 residues. CDR1 and CDR2 from the germline V gene are MDHEN and SYDVKM. The V segment lost 5 bases and the J segment 4 bases; nucleotides outside the gene matches: 5. CDR3 region: CASSKGGIYEQYF. The CDR3 region has the DNA TGTGCCAGCAGTAAAGGGGGCATTTACGAGCAGTACTTC.

The V and J genes are TRBV7-9 and TRBJ2-5, with D unresolved. The V end was cut by 5 bases, the J end by 1 base, with 14 bases between. CDR1 is SEHNR and CDR2 is FQNEAQ in the germline V gene (reference sequence). The CDR3 is 15 amino acids. Here the CDR3 reads CASSMMMGIQETQYF. CDR3 DNA: TGTGCCAGCAGCATGATGATGGGGATCCAAGAGACCCAGTACTTC. The whole variable domain, remainder taken from reference TRBV7-9 and TRBJ2-5, is DTGVSQNPRHKITKRGQNVTFRCDPISEHNRLYWYRQTLGQGPEFLTYFQNEAQLEKSRLLSDRFSAERPKGSFSTLEIQRTEQGDSAMYLCASSMMMGIQETQYFGPGTRLLVL.

CDR3 sequence reads: CASSPGASPIYGYTF. CDR3 bases: TGTGCCAGTAGTCCGGGGGCCAGCCCCATCTATGGCTACACCTTC. The gene calls are TRBV19 and TRBJ1-2, with D tentatively TRBD1 (6 bases). Trimming removed 5 bases from V and 4 bases from J, with 17 bases in between. This CDR3 has 15 residues. Germline CDR1 reads LNHDA; CDR2 reads SQIVND (reference sequence). The full variable domain, in which reference TRBV19 and TRBJ1-2 provide the parts outside the CDR3, is DGGITQSPKYLFRKEGQNVTLSCEQNLNHDAMYWYRQDPGQGLRLIYYSQIVNDFQKGDIAEGYSVSREKKESFPLTVTSAQKNPTAFYLCASSPGASPIYGYTFGSGTRLTVV.

The chain has TRBV25-1 and TRBJ2-3; no clear D gene. CDR1 is MGHDK, CDR2 SYGVNS, per germline. CDR3 length: 14 amino acids. The V end was cut by 4 bases, the J end by 5 bases, with 13 bases between. For the CDR3, the DNA is TGTGCCAGCAGTGTAAACAGAGTTGTAGATACGCAGTATTTT. It codes for CASSVNRVVDTQYF.

The chain has TRBV6-5 and TRBJ2-5; D is perhaps TRBD1 (5 bases). Trimming shortened V by 7 bases and J by 2 bases, and 11 bases separated the two germline ends. Germline V gene data show CDR1 as MNHEY and CDR2 as SVGAGI. The CDR3 covers 13 residues. The CDR3 loop is CASTQGGQETQYF. As DNA, the CDR3 is TGTGCCAGCACCCAGGGTGGGCAAGAGACCCAGTACTTC.

The chain carries TRBV19 and TRBJ2-7; no clear D. The CDR3 runs to 15 residues. Germline V gene sequence: CDR1 LNHDA, CDR2 SQIVND (reference sequence). V shed 3 bases and J shed 2 bases, with 14 bases lying between them. As DNA, the CDR3 is TGTGCCAGTAGTATGGGTGATTCCTCAGCCTACGAGCAGTACTTC. It yields the protein CASSMGDSSAYEQYF.

This chain uses TRBV6-5 with TRBJ2-2; D perhaps matches TRBD1 (6 bases). The CDR3 extends over 15 amino acids. V was cut by 0 bases and J by 6 bases, with 11 bases left in between. Germline loops: CDR1 MNHEY, CDR2 SVGAGI. This CDR3 reads CASSYSIGGAGELFF. As DNA, the CDR3 is TGTGCCAGCAGTTACTCGATAGGGGGTGCCGGGGAGCTGTTTTTT.

The chain couples TRBV7-9 to TRBJ2-3; 10 bases are a match to TRBD2. Germline V gene data show CDR1 as SEHNR and CDR2 as FQNEAQ (reference sequence). The junction had 3 bases not matched to a gene; V was cut back by 2 bases and J by 4 bases. The CDR3 covers 15 residues. CDR3 sequence reads: CASSLFLAGADTQYF. The CDR3 DNA sequence: TGTGCCAGCAGCTTATTCCTAGCGGGAGCAGATACGCAGTATTTT.

The chain employs TRBV29-1 and TRBJ2-5; possible D gene TRBD2, 5 bases. V was clipped by 2 bases and J by 5 bases, with 18 bases between them. Germline loops: CDR1 SQVTM, CDR2 ANQGSEA. CDR3 size: 15 residues. The CDR3 here is CSVERVTGLRETQYF. The CDR3 DNA follows: TGCAGCGTTGAAAGGGTAACGGGGTTACGGGAGACCCAGTACTTC.

The chain recombines TRBV27 with TRBJ2-1, with D unclear. The CDR3 is 14 residues long. Germline V gene sequence: CDR1 MNHEY, CDR2 SMNVEV (reference sequence). V lost 6 bases, J lost 0 bases, and 9 bases lay in between. The CDR3 spells CASSLSNSYNEQFF. DNA for the CDR3: TGTGCCAGCAGCCTCTCCAACTCCTACAATGAGCAGTTCTTC.

This chain uses TRBV5-5 with TRBJ2-6, with D hard to call. Germline V CDR1 and CDR2: SGHKS, YYEKEE (reference sequence). Trimming left V 4 bases short and J 0 bases short, with 11 bases between. The CDR3 loop spans 16 amino acids. This CDR3 reads CASSINRYSGANVLTF. In DNA form, the CDR3 reads TGTGCCAGCAGCATAAATAGATACTCTGGGGCCAACGTCCTGACTTTC. Supplemented by reference TRBV5-5 and TRBJ2-6, the full variable domain reads DAGVTQSPTHLIKTRGQQVTLRCSPISGHKSVSWYQQVLGQGPQFIFQYYEKEERGRGNFPDRFSARQFPNYSSELNVNALLLGDSALYLCASSINRYSGANVLTFGAGSRLTVL.

This clone has more than one count but fewer than ten. V and J are TRBV9 and TRBJ1-3; D remains ambiguous. This CDR3 is 19 amino acids long. Germline values: CDR1 SGDLS, CDR2 YYNGEE. With 1 base removed from V and 2 bases from J, the gap between germline ends came to 22 bases. CDR3 nucleotide sequence: TGTGCCAGCAGCGTATCCGTAAGTGTCGGTCCCTGGACTGGAAACACCATATATTTT. It translates to CASSVSVSVGPWTGNTIYF.

This clone was observed a few times. The chain couples TRBV11-2 to TRBJ1-2, with 8 bases fitting TRBD1. J was trimmed by 6 bases and V by 2 bases; bases with no gene match: 8. Germline CDR1 and CDR2: SGHAT and FQNNGV. The CDR3 extends over 15 amino acids. CDR3 amino acids: CASSLILQGGDGYTF. CDR3 sequence (DNA): TGTGCCAGCAGCTTAATTCTACAGGGGGGTGATGGCTACACCTTC.

By share of the sample, this clone is medium-sized. The J gene is TRBJ1-2, the V gene TRBV28; D is undetermined. Germline CDR1 and CDR2: MDHEN and SYDVKM. The CDR3 is 12 amino acids. Trimming pared 3 bases from V and 3 bases from J, leaving 5 bases between. The CDR3 nucleotides are TGTGCCAGCAGTTTTCGACACTATGGCTACACCTTC. This sequence encodes CASSFRHYGYTF.

The rearrangement links TRBV19 to TRBJ1-5; D is ambiguous. The V gene's germline CDR1 is LNHDA and CDR2 SQIVND (reference sequence). Trimming removed 5 bases from V and 5 bases from J, with 16 bases in between. The CDR3 extends over 15 amino acids. CDR3 protein: CASSPEPLSHQPQHF. The CDR3 DNA reads as TGTGCCAGTAGTCCCGAACCGCTTTCTCATCAGCCCCAGCATTTT.

The gene calls are TRBV19 and TRBJ1-2; D is possibly TRBD1 (5 bases). This CDR3 region has 15 residues. Germline lookup yields CDR1 LNHDA and CDR2 SQIVND (reference sequence). Trimming removed 7 bases from V and 4 bases from J, with 19 bases in between. The CDR3 DNA reads TGTGCCAGTACCTTCACCGACAGACCCGCCTATGGCTACACCTTC. It specifies CASTFTDRPAYGYTF.

This rearrangement joins TRBV10-2 to TRBJ2-5; a weak D match, TRBD2 (5 bases). Germline assignment: CDR1 WSHSY and CDR2 SAAADI. The CDR3 contains 12 residues. The V end lost 0 bases, the J end lost 7 bases, and 6 bases lay between the germline ends. Here the CDR3 DNA reads TGCGCCAGCAGTGAGTCGGGAGTGACCCAGTACTTC. Translating it yields CASSESGVTQYF.

This clone appeared once. The chain combines TRBV7-9 with TRBJ2-1; 15 bases match TRBD2. CDR1 is SEHNR and CDR2 is FQNEAQ in the germline V gene (reference sequence). The CDR3 is 19 amino acids. With 3 bases clipped from V and 1 base from J, the junction kept 7 bases outside the gene matches. CDR3 nucleotide sequence: TGTGCCAGCAGCTTTGGGATAGGACTAGCGGGAGGGTCCTACAATGAGCAGTTCTTC. This codes for CASSFGIGLAGGSYNEQFF.

The gene calls are TRBV12-5 and TRBJ1-2; D unclear. Looked up from germline, CDR1 is LGHNT and CDR2 is FRNRAP. This CDR3 is built from 13 residues. V lost 5 bases and J lost 3, with 10 bases in between. The CDR3 spells CASGPRTDYGYTF. In nucleotides, the CDR3 is TGTGCTAGTGGTCCAAGGACGGACTATGGCTACACCTTC.

This clone showed up just a few times. J is TRBJ2-3 and V is TRBV19, with D maybe TRBD1 (5 bases). Trimming removed 3 bases from V and 7 bases from J, with 14 bases in between. There are 14 residues in the CDR3. Germline-derived CDR1 and CDR2 are LNHDA and SQIVND (reference sequence). Here the CDR3 reads CASSIGQGTNTQYF. CDR3 in DNA: TGTGCCAGTAGTATCGGGCAGGGTACAAATACGCAGTATTTT.

This chain joins TRBV18 and TRBJ2-5, with TRBD2 identical over 7 bases. Trimming cost V 1 base and J 2 bases; bases outside gene matches: 10. Germline CDR1 is KGHSH and CDR2 is LQKENI. The CDR3 spans 17 residues. The CDR3 sequence: CASSPLALAASQETQYF. The DNA of the CDR3 is TGTGCCAGCTCACCACTCGCCCTAGCGGCGTCACAAGAGACCCAGTACTTC. Filled out from reference TRBV18 and TRBJ2-5, the complete variable domain reads NAGVMQNPRHLVRRRGQEARLRCSPMKGHSHVYWYRQLPEEGLKFMVYLQKENIIDESGMPKERFSAEFPKEGPSILRIQQVVRGDSAAYFCASSPLALAASQETQYFGPGTRLLVL.

In its sample, this clone was seen a few times. The chain couples TRBV10-3 to TRBJ2-1; possibly TRBD2 for D (6 bases). The CDR3 length is 15 residues. V lost 3 bases and J 7 bases, leaving 16 bases between the germline ends. Germline assignment: CDR1 ENHRY and CDR2 SYGVKD. The CDR3 DNA reads as TGTGCCATCAGTGAAATAGACGGGGGTGGGAATGAGCAGTTCTTC. Amino acids: CAISEIDGGGNEQFF.

This clone came up a few times. The chain combines TRBV27 with TRBJ2-1; TRBD1 matches 7 bases. In germline, CDR1 is MNHEY, CDR2 SMNVEV (reference sequence). The CDR3 has 16 amino acids. With 6 bases clipped from V and 0 bases from J, the junction kept 8 bases outside the gene matches. The CDR3 DNA follows: TGTGCCAGCAGGACTCTACAGGGGAGCTCCTACAATGAGCAGTTCTTC. Its protein is CASRTLQGSSYNEQFF.

There are a few counts of this clone. V is TRBV4-2 and J is TRBJ2-2, with 10 bases that match TRBD2. Germline CDR1 and CDR2: LGHNA and YNFKEQ. The CDR3 has 19 residues. The trim removed 0 bases at V and 0 bases at J, leaving 7 bases unmatched. The CDR3 DNA is TGTGCCAGCAGCCAAGATCCCTCGACTAGCGGGTCGAACACCGGGGAGCTGTTTTTT. Translation gives CASSQDPSTSGSNTGELFF.